The clone carrying this T cell receptor beta chain was counted only a few times. Assay: immunoSEQ multiplex PCR; the TCRdb copy retains only in-frame clones and omits some. Of over 150,000 clones in the sample, 65% to 85% are singletons; the top ten hold roughly 10%. The sample is drawn from a study of blood T cell repertoires in COVID-19. Looked up from germline, CDR1 is SGHVS and CDR2 is FNYEAQ. Trimming took off 7 bases at V and 6 bases at J, with 24 bases between the two ends. The CDR3 runs 17 residues. Sequencing input: peripheral blood. The chain employs TRBV7-6 and TRBJ2-2; TRBD1 is a possible D gene (7 bases). The origin of this receptor is a man aged 65-85 years with active or convalescent COVID-19. The CDR3 is CASTLRADQGGSGELFF. CDR3 coding DNA: TGTGCCAGCACCCTTAGGGCCGATCAGGGGGGATCCGGGGAGCTGTTTTTT.